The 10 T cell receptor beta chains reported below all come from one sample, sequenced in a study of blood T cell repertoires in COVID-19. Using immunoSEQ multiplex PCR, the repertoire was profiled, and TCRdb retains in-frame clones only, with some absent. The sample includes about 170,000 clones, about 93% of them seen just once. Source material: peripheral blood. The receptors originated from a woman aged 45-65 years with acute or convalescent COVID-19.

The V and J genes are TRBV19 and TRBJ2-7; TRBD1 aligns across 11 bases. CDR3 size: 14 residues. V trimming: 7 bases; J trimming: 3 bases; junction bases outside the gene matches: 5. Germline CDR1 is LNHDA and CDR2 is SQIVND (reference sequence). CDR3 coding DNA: TGTGCCAGTAATACCGGGACAGGGGGCTACGAGCAGTACTTC. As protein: CASNTGTGGYEQYF.

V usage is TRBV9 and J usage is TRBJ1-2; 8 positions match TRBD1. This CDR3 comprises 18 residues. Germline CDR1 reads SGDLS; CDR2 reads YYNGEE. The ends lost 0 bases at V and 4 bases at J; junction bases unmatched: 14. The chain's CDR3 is CASSVDTGGQGRLYGYTF. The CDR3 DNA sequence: TGTGCCAGCAGCGTAGATACGGGAGGACAGGGCCGCCTCTATGGCTACACCTTC.

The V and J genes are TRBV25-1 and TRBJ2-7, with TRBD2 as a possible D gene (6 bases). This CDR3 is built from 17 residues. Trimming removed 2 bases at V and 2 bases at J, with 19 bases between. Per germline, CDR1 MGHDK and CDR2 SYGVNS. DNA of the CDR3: TGTGCCAGCAGTGAAATCGGACTACGGGACGGAACCTACGAGCAGTACTTC. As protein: CASSEIGLRDGTYEQYF.

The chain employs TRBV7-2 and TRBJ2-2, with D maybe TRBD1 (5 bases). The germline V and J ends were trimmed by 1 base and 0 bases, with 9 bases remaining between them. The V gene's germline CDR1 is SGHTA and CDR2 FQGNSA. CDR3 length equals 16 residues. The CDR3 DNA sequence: TGTGCCAGCAGCTTAGGGGGCTCCCCGAACACCGGGGAGCTGTTTTTT. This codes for CASSLGGSPNTGELFF.

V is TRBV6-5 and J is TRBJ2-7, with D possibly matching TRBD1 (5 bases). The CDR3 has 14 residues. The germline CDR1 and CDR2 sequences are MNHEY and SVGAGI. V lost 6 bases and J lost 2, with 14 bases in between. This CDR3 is CASSTRVFTYEQYF. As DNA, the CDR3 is TGTGCCAGCAGCACCAGGGTCTTTACCTACGAGCAGTACTTC.

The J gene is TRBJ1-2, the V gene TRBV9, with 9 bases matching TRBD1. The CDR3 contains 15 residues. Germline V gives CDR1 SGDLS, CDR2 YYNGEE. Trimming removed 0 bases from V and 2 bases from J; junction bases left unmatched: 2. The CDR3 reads CASSVEGQGNYGYTF. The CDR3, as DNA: TGTGCCAGCAGCGTAGAGGGACAGGGAAACTATGGCTACACCTTC.

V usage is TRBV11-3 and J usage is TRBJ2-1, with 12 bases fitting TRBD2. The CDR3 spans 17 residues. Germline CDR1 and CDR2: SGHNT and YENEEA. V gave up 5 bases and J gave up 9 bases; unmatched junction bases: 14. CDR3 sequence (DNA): TGTGCCAGCAGCCCGACAGCCCTAGCGGGGGGGCGGGGTGAGCAGTTCTTC. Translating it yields CASSPTALAGGRGEQFF.

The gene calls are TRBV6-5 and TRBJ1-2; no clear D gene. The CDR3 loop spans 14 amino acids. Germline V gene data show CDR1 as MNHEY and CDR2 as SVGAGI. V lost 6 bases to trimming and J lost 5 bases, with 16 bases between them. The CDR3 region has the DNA TGTGCCAGCAGGGGAGGGTATTGGGATTATGGCTACACCTTC. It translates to CASRGGYWDYGYTF.

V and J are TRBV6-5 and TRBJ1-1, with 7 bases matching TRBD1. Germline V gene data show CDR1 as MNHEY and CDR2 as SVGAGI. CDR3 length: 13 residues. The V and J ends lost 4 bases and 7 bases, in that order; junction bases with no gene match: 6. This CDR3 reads CASSFGTAVEAFF. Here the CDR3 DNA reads TGTGCCAGCAGTTTCGGGACAGCGGTTGAAGCTTTCTTT.

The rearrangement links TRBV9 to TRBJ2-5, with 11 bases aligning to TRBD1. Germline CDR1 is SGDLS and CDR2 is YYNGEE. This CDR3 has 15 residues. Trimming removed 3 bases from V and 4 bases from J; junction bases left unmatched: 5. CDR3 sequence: CASSGSGTGGETQYF. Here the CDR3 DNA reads TGTGCCAGCAGCGGATCCGGGACAGGGGGAGAGACCCAGTACTTC.